The present T cell receptor (beta chain) was sequenced within a study of shared clonotypes between healthy human individuals. In the study overall: Each donor's CD4 naive and CD4 memory cells filled three plates apiece, CD8 naive two, and CD8 memory one.

The CDR3 totals 15 residues. Selected positively for CCR7 and CD45RO-negative, naive CD8 cells excluded terminally differentiated effector memory CD45RA+ cells. Profiled with immunoSEQ multiplex PCR; TCRdb holds only in-frame clones, not every one. The table has hundreds of thousands of clones, 85% to 95% seen once. This clone was observed once. Its antigen remains unidentified. Regarding the study as a whole: Among the subsets, naive ones generally showed larger estimated richness than memory ones. For naive CD4 cells, 5% to 6.5% of clonotypes were shared across a handful of donors.

The rearrangement uses TRBV21-1 and TRBJ2-7; the D call TRBD2 from the table was never checked on the DNA. TRBV21-1 is marked as a pseudogene. The sequence was collected from a woman in her twenties or thirties in good health. Sequenced: naive CD8+ T cells sorted from blood. As DNA, the CDR3 is TGTGCCAGCAGCTCGCGGGGACTAGATCCCTACGAGCAGTACTTC. Protein sequence: CASSSRGLDPYEQYF.